This T cell receptor (beta chain) stems from a study of T cells in Graves' hyperthyroidism and ophthalmopathy. Amplification yielded TCR beta CDR3 regions, with RNA transcripts as the source. A first-round RT-PCR of the TCR CDR3 used the HTBI primer set. TCRdb re-derived calls from the multiplex PCR reads in MiXCR, one entry per CDR3 protein. This sample has a few hundred thousand distinct CDR3 sequences; 15% to 20% occur once, and the top ten carry over 25%. This clonotype was counted at least ten times. What it binds is unknown. Study-wide results and limits: Ophthalmopathy, which appeared later, was predicted by the model a median approximately 6.7 months before onset. The blood repertoire included most of the expanded thyroid clonotypes above 0.001.

Active moderate-to-severe ophthalmopathy, Clinical Activity Score at least 3, NOSPECS at least 4, under 3 months' duration. In making diagnoses, clinical symptoms, serum thyroxine and TRAb, thyroid ultrasound and orbital computed tomography were all used. This CDR3 has 14 amino acids. Trimming took off 2 bases at V and 0 bases at J, with 8 bases between the two ends. Germline V CDR1 and CDR2: SGHTA, FQGNSA. The chain uses TRBV7-2 and TRBJ2-7; tentative D call: TRBD2 (5 bases). Specimen: blood. The receptor comes from a woman in her 30s with Graves' ophthalmopathy. The CDR3, as DNA: TGTGCCAGCAGCTTACGGACTGTCTCCTACGAGCAGTACTTC. It yields the protein CASSLRTVSYEQYF.